The TCR beta chain described here comes from a study of blood T cell repertoires in COVID-19. In the authors' methods: Nucleated cell counts were estimated from reference gene primer amplification. Clones were sequenced by immunoSEQ multiplex PCR, and TCRdb holds only the in-frame ones, with some missing. V, J and clone size derive from that table, while D and trimming were established from the DNA sequence. Of about 130,000 clones listed, around 74% were seen once; the top ten hold around 5.5%. V was clipped by 2 bases and J by 3 bases; unmatched bases: 2. Germline assignment: CDR1 LGHDT and CDR2 YNNKEL (reference sequence). CDR3 length: 14 residues.

The sample was peripheral blood. The chain carries TRBV3-1 (or the pseudogene TRBV3-2) and TRBJ1-1; TRBD1 matches 8 bases. This TCR came from a man aged 55 to 70 with acute or convalescent COVID-19. CDR3 DNA: TGTGCCAGCAGCCAAAGGACAGGGTACACTGAAGCTTTCTTT. Its translation: CASSQRTGYTEAFF.